This T cell receptor (beta chain) was observed in a study of cytomegalovirus exposure and HLA in healthy donors. Background on the study: Within the Caucasian-associated ancestry cluster were around 81% of the approximately 400 genotyped donors. Findings of the study overall: Approximately 18,000 TCR beta sequences were associated with HLA alleles at 0.05 false discovery rate in a later analysis. Researchers reportedly found TCR beta sequences accurately predicted most subjects' HLA-A and HLA-B alleles.

Concerning this clone: The antigen is undetermined.

The primer mix had 60 Vbeta and 13 Jbeta primers. The repertoire was sequenced with immunoSEQ multiplex PCR; TCRdb's copy has only in-frame clones and lacks some. The repertoire holds 100,000 to 120,000 clones, with just over 75% as singletons. The germline V gene has CDR1 MNHNS and CDR2 SASEGT. With V trimmed by 2 bases and J by 3 bases, 5 bases remained unmatched. This CDR3 region has 16 residues. The sample taken for sequencing was PBMCs. This TCR derives from a man younger than 45 in good health and CMV-seropositive. This sequence joins TRBV6-1 and TRBJ2-5, with TRBD1 identical over 11 bases. The CDR3 loop is CASSEMVGQGEETQYF. CDR3 DNA: TGTGCCAGCAGTGAAATGGTGGGACAGGGGGAAGAGACCCAGTACTTC.